A single sample is the source of the 18 T cell receptor beta chains below, sequenced in a study of blood T cell repertoires in COVID-19. The method was immunoSEQ multiplex PCR; TCRdb's version includes in-frame clones alone and lacks a portion of them. The repertoire holds approximately 30,000 clones, roughly nine tenths seen once, with around 0.53% in the top ten. Sample: peripheral blood. The origin of the receptors is a woman aged 40 to 55 with active or convalescent COVID-19.

V and J are TRBV9 and TRBJ2-3; D may be TRBD2 (6 bases). V lost 2 bases to trimming and J lost 5 bases, with 18 bases between them. There are 16 residues in the CDR3. CDR1 SGDLS and CDR2 YYNGEE come from the germline V gene. This CDR3 reads CASSVFGRGDGDTQYF. As DNA, the CDR3 is TGTGCCAGCAGCGTCTTCGGGAGAGGCGACGGAGATACGCAGTATTTT.

This chain uses TRBV19 with TRBJ2-7, with TRBD1 matching 8 bases. With V trimmed by 7 bases and J by 2 bases, 10 bases remained unmatched. This CDR3 comprises 15 residues. CDR1 and CDR2 (germline): LNHDA, SQIVND (reference sequence). The CDR3 reads CASTLTGTGAYEQYF. The CDR3 DNA is TGTGCCAGTACCCTAACCGGGACAGGCGCCTACGAGCAGTACTTC.

This chain joins TRBV5-1 and TRBJ2-2, with a possible D match to TRBD2 (5 bases). The germline V and J ends were trimmed by 1 base and 1 base, with 8 bases remaining between them. The CDR3 is 15 amino acids. Per germline, CDR1 SGHRS and CDR2 YFSETQ. The CDR3 nucleotides read TGCGCCAGCAGCTTGAATCGGGGGAACACCGGGGAGCTGTTTTTT. The encoded protein is CASSLNRGNTGELFF.

This clone was picked up one time. V and J are TRBV9 and TRBJ2-1; no reliable D call. This CDR3 is built from 13 residues. Germline values: CDR1 SGDLS, CDR2 YYNGEE. Trimming shortened V by 0 bases and J by 9 bases, and 10 bases separated the two germline ends. DNA for the CDR3: TGTGCCAGCAGCGTAGACTTTTCAGGTGAGCAGTTCTTC. This encodes CASSVDFSGEQFF. The full variable domain, completed using reference TRBV9 and TRBJ2-1, is DSGVTQTPKHLITATGQRVTLRCSPRSGDLSVYWYQQSLDQGLQFLIQYYNGEERAKGNILERFSAQQFPDLHSELNLSSLELGDSALYFCASSVDFSGEQFFGPGTRLTVL.

This chain connects TRBV7-9 to TRBJ2-3, with 8 bases fitting TRBD2. The CDR3 contains 14 residues. Germline V gene data show CDR1 as SEHNR and CDR2 as FQNEAQ (reference sequence). The V segment lost 11 bases and the J segment 0 bases; nucleotides outside the gene matches: 7. The CDR3 loop reads CAFTLAGSTDTQYF. The CDR3 nucleotides read TGTGCCTTCACCCTAGCGGGTAGCACAGATACGCAGTATTTT.

This chain joins TRBV3-1 (or the pseudogene TRBV3-2) and TRBJ1-4; the match to TRBD1 covers 9 bases. CDR1 and CDR2 (germline): LGHDT, YNNKEL (reference sequence). This CDR3 has 14 amino acids. Losses at the gene ends were 4 bases for V and 10 bases for J; bases not matched to a gene: 7. Here the CDR3 DNA reads TGTGCCAGCAGCCCCGGGACAGGGACGGGAAAACTGTTTTTT. This gives the protein CASSPGTGTGKLFF.

This chain connects TRBV18 to TRBJ2-7; D may be TRBD1 (5 bases). The CDR3 covers 15 residues. V was cut by 3 bases and J by 1 base, with 13 bases left in between. Germline V CDR1 and CDR2: KGHSH, LQKENI. The CDR3: CASSPGQWGSYEQYF. In DNA form, the CDR3 reads TGTGCCAGCTCACCCGGACAATGGGGTTCCTACGAGCAGTACTTC.

The chain uses TRBV18 and TRBJ2-2; 8 bases map to TRBD1. The CDR3 totals 17 residues. Germline trimming cut 9 bases from V and 1 base from J; bases unmatched to any gene: 13. CDR1 is KGHSH and CDR2 is LQKENI in the germline V gene. The CDR3 DNA follows: TGTGCCAGTTCCCCAGGCAGGGGGCGAATGAACACCGGGGAGCTGTTTTTT. Translated: CASSPGRGRMNTGELFF.

The chain links TRBV6-2 or TRBV6-3 to TRBJ2-1; D remains ambiguous. CDR3 size: 11 residues. The V end was cut by 6 bases, the J end by 5 bases, with 5 bases between. Per the germline V gene, CDR1 is MNHEY and CDR2 is SVGEGT. For the CDR3, the DNA is TGTGCCAGCAGCCCCGACAATGAGCAGTTCTTC. Protein sequence: CASSPDNEQFF.

The V gene is TRBV21-1, the J gene TRBJ1-2. TRBV21-1 is noted as a pseudogene. This CDR3 has 18 residues. The CDR3, as DNA: TGTGCCAGCAGCAACGACCCTTTCGGGATCGCAAGGCACTATGGCTACACCTTC. Its translation: CASSNDPFGIARHYGYTF.

The chain uses TRBV6-2 or TRBV6-3 and TRBJ2-2; TRBD2 might be the D (5 bases). The V and J ends lost 5 bases and 7 bases respectively, with 11 bases between them. The CDR3 runs 13 residues. CDR1 MNHEY and CDR2 SVGEGT come from the germline V gene. The CDR3 reads CASSLSGNGELFF. The DNA of the CDR3 is TGTGCCAGCAGTCTCTCGGGGAACGGGGAGCTGTTTTTT.

The gene calls are TRBV9 and TRBJ2-7; 7 nucleotides align to TRBD1. The CDR3 consists of 17 residues. Unmatched junction bases numbered 16, after V lost 3 bases and J lost 4 bases. The germline V gene encodes CDR1 SGDLS and CDR2 YYNGEE. CDR3 sequence: CASSARSSGGAFYEQYF. In nucleotides, the CDR3 is TGTGCCAGCAGCGCCCGCTCCTCAGGGGGAGCTTTTTACGAGCAGTACTTC.

This sequence joins TRBV19 and TRBJ2-7; D may be TRBD2 (6 bases). Trimming cost V 6 bases and J 4 bases, with 19 bases left between them. Germline V CDR1 and CDR2: LNHDA, SQIVND (reference sequence). The CDR3 consists of 15 residues. CDR3 amino acids: CASSPRGRGPYEQYF. The CDR3 DNA reads TGTGCCAGTAGCCCGCGGGGACGCGGGCCTTACGAGCAGTACTTC.

The chain uses TRBV19 and TRBJ1-6, with D unresolved. CDR3 length equals 16 residues. Trimming stripped 5 bases from V and 10 bases from J, with 21 bases between. Germline values: CDR1 LNHDA, CDR2 SQIVND (reference sequence). The CDR3 here is CASSPVLMPLRSPLHF. For the CDR3, the DNA is TGTGCCAGTAGTCCGGTTCTTATGCCACTACGATCACCCCTCCACTTT.

The chain joins TRBV5-4 to TRBJ2-5; 9 nucleotides match TRBD1. Germline loops: CDR1 SGHNT, CDR2 YYREEE (reference sequence). The ends lost 4 bases at V and 1 base at J; junction bases unmatched: 11. This CDR3 has 17 residues. CDR3 DNA sequence: TGTGCCAGCAGCCGCCCGGGACAGGGAACGGGCCAAGAGACCCAGTACTTC. Translated, it gives CASSRPGQGTGQETQYF.

This chain uses TRBV27 with TRBJ2-3; TRBD1 matches 7 bases. The germline V gene has CDR1 MNHEY and CDR2 SMNVEV (reference sequence). This CDR3 contains 15 residues. V lost 5 bases and J lost 2; bases outside the gene matches: 7. The CDR3 region has the DNA TGTGCCAGCAGTCTGGGACAGAGGGACACAGATACGCAGTATTTT. This sequence encodes CASSLGQRDTDTQYF.

Here the CDR3 DNA reads TGTGCCAGCAGCTTGGTTCCGGGACATTATGGCTACACCTTC. It encodes CASSLVPGHYGYTF. The chain combines TRBV5-8 with TRBJ1-2, with D tentatively TRBD1 (6 bases). The germline V gene encodes CDR1 SGHTS and CDR2 YDEGEE. This CDR3 has 14 amino acids. With 0 bases removed from V and 5 bases from J, the gap between germline ends came to 11 bases. Filled out from reference TRBV5-8 and TRBJ1-2, the complete variable domain reads EAGVTQSPTHLIKTRGQQATLRCSPISGHTSVYWYQQALGLGLQFLLWYDEGEERNRGNFPPRFSGRQFPNYSSELNVNALELEDSALYLCASSLVPGHYGYTFGSGTRLTVV.

A few counts support this clone. The chain links TRBV5-4 to TRBJ1-1; tentatively, D is TRBD1 (5 bases). Trimming shortened V by 0 bases and J by 3 bases, and 9 bases separated the two germline ends. CDR1 and CDR2 (germline): SGHNT, YYREEE (reference sequence). The CDR3 spans 14 residues. This CDR3 is CASSLAPTDTEAFF. The CDR3 nucleotides are TGTGCCAGCAGCTTGGCCCCGACAGACACTGAAGCTTTCTTT.